Listed below are T cell receptor beta chains from one sample, sequenced in a study of T cells in Graves' hyperthyroidism and ophthalmopathy. One entry per CDR3 protein, called by TCRdb with MiXCR from the multiplex PCR reads. The sample has roughly 500,000 distinct CDR3 sequences; 46% are singletons. Specimen: peripheral blood or thyroid tissue (not recorded which). The receptors were gathered from an adult woman with Graves' disease, either hyperthyroidism or ophthalmopathy (not recorded which). Each CDR3 is given with its conserved first and last residue. The D gene is left open where the match is weak. Some rows have no size entry. The others give once, few or many, or a class for an expanded clone.

d_gene,j_gene,v_gene,abundance,CDR3nt,CDR3aa
TRBD1,TRBJ2-7,TRBV7-8,few,TGTGCCAGCAGCGACGACGGGGCAGGGGGCCTGCCCCACTACGAGCAGTACTTC,CASSDDGAGGLPHYEQYF
TRBD2,TRBJ2-7,TRBV4-1,.,TGCGCCAGCAGAAGACTAGCGGACCATTACGAGCAGTACTTC,CASRRLADHYEQYF
.,TRBJ1-3,TRBV20-1,many,TGCAGTGCTAGAGATCCTAGGGGGGGGACCTCTGGAAACACCATATATTTT,CSARDPRGGTSGNTIYF
.,TRBJ2-5,TRBV12-3/TRBV12-4,.,TGTGCCAGCGGACCGACGGTTTTTCAGCCCCAGTACTTC,CASGPTVFQPQYF
TRBD1,TRBJ1-1,TRBV20-1,many,TGCAGTGCTAGAAACAGGGGCAGCACTGAAGCTTTCTTT,CSARNRGSTEAFF
TRBD2,TRBJ2-3,TRBV2,many,TGTGCCAGCAAGCCCCTCGGAGCGGGAGTTAGGACAGCCACAGATACGCAGTATTTT,CASKPLGAGVRTATDTQYF
TRBD2,TRBJ2-2,TRBV5-1,many,TGCGCCAGCAGCCGGACTAGCGGGAAGGCCGGGGAGCTGTTTTTT,CASSRTSGKAGELFF
.,TRBJ1-4,TRBV7-9,many,TGTGCCAGCAGCTTGAATACGGACAGAACTAATGAAAAACTGTTTTTT,CASSLNTDRTNEKLFF
TRBD1,TRBJ2-7,TRBV29-1,.,TGCAGCGTCCCGGGACAGGGGGGATCCTACGAGCAGTACTTC,CSVPGQGGSYEQYF
.,TRBJ1-2,TRBV28,many,TGTGCCAGCAGTCCCTCGGGCGGGGCTTATGGCTACACCTTC,CASSPSGGAYGYTF
.,TRBJ2-6,TRBV7-9,.,TGTGCCAGCAGTCTAATCAACTCTGGGGCCAACGTCCTGACTTTC,CASSLINSGANVLTF
TRBD1,TRBJ1-5,TRBV6-1,few,TGTGCCAGCAGTGAATGGGGGACAGTCTATAATCAGCCCCAGCATTTT,CASSEWGTVYNQPQHF
TRBD1,TRBJ1-3,TRBV24-1,once,TGTGCCACCAGTGGGGGACAGTACACCATATATTTT,CATSGGQYTIYF
.,TRBJ1-5,TRBV9,once,TGTGCCAGCAGCGAGGGCCCCGGGAGTAATCAGCCCCGGCATTTT,CASSEGPGSNQPRHF
.,TRBJ2-2,TRBV15,many,TGTGCCACCAGCAGAGACGCGGGGCAAGCCCCCGGGGAGCTGTTTTTT,CATSRDAGQAPGELFF
TRBD1,TRBJ2-5,TRBV14,.,TGTGCCAGCAGCCTGAGAAGGACAGGGATCCAGTACTTC,CASSLRRTGIQYF